The next 31 T cell receptor beta chains were all read from a single sample in a study of cytomegalovirus exposure and HLA in healthy donors. Assay: immunoSEQ multiplex PCR; the TCRdb copy retains only in-frame clones and omits some. Seen here are a few hundred thousand clones, approximately 83% observed once, and the top ten hold around 15%. The sequencing sample was made of PBMCs. Receptor source: a woman between 25 and 40 years old in good health and CMV-seropositive.

The V gene is TRBV19, the J gene TRBJ2-1, with TRBD2 identical over 11 bases. The trim removed 10 bases at V and 7 bases at J, leaving 6 bases unmatched. This CDR3 is built from 13 residues. Germline CDR1 LNHDA, CDR2 SQIVND (reference sequence). CDR3 nucleotide sequence: TGTGCCACCTTACTAGCGGGAGAAAATGAGCAGTTCTTC. It encodes CATLLAGENEQFF.

The J gene is TRBJ2-1, the V gene TRBV2; no clear D. This CDR3 is 17 amino acids long. Germline CDR1 and CDR2: SNHLY and FYNNEI. The ends were cut back, 3 bases at V and 0 bases at J, with 15 bases in the middle. The DNA of the CDR3 is TGTGCCAGCAGTGATGACGCGTCCGAATTCTCCTACAATGAGCAGTTCTTC. This sequence encodes CASSDDASEFSYNEQFF.

The chain links TRBV7-8 to TRBJ2-7; no reliable D call. The length of the CDR3 is 13 residues. Trimming removed 1 base at V and 4 bases at J, with 8 bases between. Looked up from germline, CDR1 is SGHVS and CDR2 is FQNEAQ. Here the CDR3 reads CASSLVLYYEQYF. The CDR3 DNA reads TGTGCCAGCAGCTTAGTCCTCTATTACGAGCAGTACTTC.

V and J are TRBV5-1 and TRBJ2-1; TRBD2 matches 7 bases. Looked up from germline, CDR1 is SGHRS and CDR2 is YFSETQ. The CDR3 has 15 residues. Germline trimming cut 0 bases from V and 4 bases from J; bases unmatched to any gene: 4. In nucleotides, the CDR3 is TGCGCCAGCAGCTTGGTTAGCGGGTCTTACAATGAGCAGTTCTTC. It encodes CASSLVSGSYNEQFF.

This chain links TRBV9 with TRBJ2-1, with 11 bases that match TRBD2. The germline CDR1 and CDR2 sequences are SGDLS and YYNGEE. There are 15 residues in the CDR3. V trimming: 0 bases; J trimming: 9 bases; junction bases outside the gene matches: 5. CDR3 in amino acids: CASSVEIAGGVEQFF. CDR3 sequence (DNA): TGTGCCAGCAGCGTAGAGATAGCGGGAGGGGTTGAGCAGTTCTTC.

The chain uses TRBV5-5 and TRBJ1-1; D not certain. The CDR3 has 14 amino acids. V lost 4 bases, J lost 3 bases, and 13 bases lay in between. Germline CDR1 SGHKS, CDR2 YYEKEE (reference sequence). The CDR3: CASSSTTLDTEAFF. Here the CDR3 DNA reads TGTGCCAGCAGCAGCACCACGTTGGACACTGAAGCTTTCTTT.

The chain has TRBV7-9 and TRBJ2-7, with D possibly TRBD2 on 5 matching bases. The CDR3 loop spans 14 amino acids. Trimming removed 1 base from V and 7 bases from J, with 14 bases in between. Germline loops: CDR1 SEHNR, CDR2 FQNEAQ (reference sequence). CDR3 amino acids: CASSLEGYQREQYF. CDR3 coding DNA: TGTGCCAGCAGCTTAGAGGGATACCAGCGGGAGCAGTACTTC.

Here the CDR3 reads CASSLTATGSLNRETQYF. CDR3 nucleotide sequence: TGTGCCAGCAGTTTAACCGCGACAGGGTCCTTGAATCGAGAGACCCAGTACTTC. V and J are TRBV27 and TRBJ2-5, with TRBD1 matching 7 bases. CDR3 length equals 18 residues. The germline V gene encodes CDR1 MNHEY and CDR2 SMNVEV (reference sequence). The ends lost 2 bases at V and 4 bases at J; junction bases unmatched: 16.

This chain connects TRBV5-1 to TRBJ1-1; 7 positions agree with TRBD1. The CDR3 consists of 14 residues. CDR1 is SGHRS and CDR2 is YFSETQ in the germline V gene. Trimming removed 3 bases from V and 1 base from J; junction bases left unmatched: 3. CDR3 in amino acids: CASSYGTENTEAFF. The CDR3 region has the DNA TGCGCCAGCAGCTACGGGACAGAGAACACTGAAGCTTTCTTT.

The chain has TRBV6-4 and TRBJ1-1; no firm D call. This CDR3 has 13 amino acids. Germline-derived CDR1 and CDR2 are MRHNA and SNTAGT. V shed 3 bases and J shed 1 base, with 6 bases lying between them. The DNA for the CDR3 is TGTGCCAGCAGTGAAAACTCGAACACTGAAGCTTTCTTT. It translates to CASSENSNTEAFF.

The chain uses TRBV19 and TRBJ2-3, with unresolved D. Germline loops: CDR1 LNHDA, CDR2 SQIVND (reference sequence). CDR3 size: 12 residues. The V end was cut by 5 bases, the J end by 5 bases, with 8 bases between. The CDR3 protein is CASSELLDTQYF. The CDR3 bases are TGTGCCAGTAGTGAACTATTAGATACGCAGTATTTT.

V usage is TRBV9 and J usage is TRBJ2-5, with TRBD2 as a possible D gene (6 bases). CDR3 size: 15 residues. With 3 bases removed from V and 2 bases from J, the gap between germline ends came to 14 bases. Germline CDR1 SGDLS, CDR2 YYNGEE. CDR3 residues: CASSALGSGQETQYF. CDR3 nucleotide sequence: TGTGCCAGCAGCGCTCTCGGGAGCGGGCAAGAGACCCAGTACTTC.

The table lists this clone with a count of one. The V gene is TRBV2, the J gene TRBJ2-3, with D hard to call. CDR1 is SNHLY, CDR2 FYNNEI, per germline. The CDR3 length is 12 residues. Between the trimmed V and J ends, which lost 6 bases and 4 bases, there was a span of 8 bases. The CDR3 DNA reads TGTGCCAGCAGCGGCCATCCAGATACGCAGTATTTT. It is translated as CASSGHPDTQYF.

The V and J genes are TRBV19 and TRBJ2-1; D call uncertain. The CDR3 is 15 residues long. V was shortened by 2 bases and J by 3 bases, with 11 bases between the two germline ends. Germline V gene sequence: CDR1 LNHDA, CDR2 SQIVND (reference sequence). The CDR3, as DNA: TGTGCCAGTAGTATACTAACCGGTTACTACAATGAGCAGTTCTTC. Translating gives CASSILTGYYNEQFF.

This rearrangement joins TRBV5-1 to TRBJ2-7; 13 nucleotides align to TRBD2. The CDR3 extends over 18 amino acids. After removal of 4 bases from V and 6 bases from J, the junction contained 16 bases not matched to a gene. Germline CDR1 is SGHRS and CDR2 is YFSETQ. The CDR3 reads CASSPLKTETSGRIEQYF. DNA of the CDR3: TGCGCCAGCAGCCCACTTAAAACCGAGACTAGCGGGAGGATCGAGCAGTACTTC.

V and J are TRBV5-8 and TRBJ2-1; perhaps TRBD2 as D (6 bases). In germline, CDR1 is SGHTS, CDR2 YDEGEE. Between the trimmed V and J ends, which lost 0 bases and 8 bases, there was a span of 21 bases. This CDR3 comprises 17 residues. CDR3 in amino acids: CASSLDGKTRVEDEQFF. CDR3 bases: TGTGCCAGCAGCTTGGATGGGAAGACTAGGGTTGAGGATGAGCAGTTCTTC.

This sequence joins TRBV11-3 and TRBJ2-7; 12 nucleotides match TRBD2. There are 15 residues in the CDR3. The germline CDR1 and CDR2 sequences are SGHNT and YENEEA. The V segment lost 5 bases and the J segment 2 bases; nucleotides outside the gene matches: 4. This chain's CDR3 is CASSGGLAGPYEQYF. The DNA of the CDR3 is TGTGCCAGCAGCGGTGGACTAGCGGGGCCCTACGAGCAGTACTTC.

The chain recombines TRBV5-1 with TRBJ2-7, with 8 bases fitting TRBD1. The CDR3 spans 15 residues. Germline CDR1 and CDR2: SGHRS and YFSETQ. Trimming removed 7 bases from V and 5 bases from J; junction bases left unmatched: 14. In nucleotides, the CDR3 is TGCGCCAGCTCAGGTGCGGCAGGGGGCTTACACGAGCAGTACTTC. This codes for CASSGAAGGLHEQYF.

The chain couples TRBV6-5 to TRBJ2-3, with 7 bases that match TRBD2. The germline V gene has CDR1 MNHEY and CDR2 SVGAGI. The trim removed 0 bases at V and 4 bases at J, leaving 7 bases unmatched. The CDR3 is 16 residues long. The DNA of the CDR3 is TGTGCCAGCAGTTACTCGGGCGGGAGTGGAGCAGATACGCAGTATTTT. Its translation is CASSYSGGSGADTQYF.

The V call is TRBV13, the J call TRBJ1-3; TRBD1 is a possible D gene (5 bases). In germline, CDR1 is PRHDT, CDR2 FYEKMQ (reference sequence). The CDR3 runs to 13 residues. The ends were cut back, 2 bases at V and 8 bases at J, with 10 bases in the middle. The CDR3 DNA follows: TGTGCCAGCAGCTTACAGGGTGGGGACACCATATATTTT. Translation gives CASSLQGGDTIYF.

The chain combines TRBV29-1 with TRBJ1-1; no clear D. The CDR3 runs 13 residues. V was trimmed by 3 bases and J by 0 bases, leaving 8 bases between them. Germline CDR1 is SQVTM and CDR2 is ANQGSEA. The CDR3 nucleotides are TGCAGCGTTGAGGAAGGGTTGAACACTGAAGCTTTCTTT. Translated, it gives CSVEEGLNTEAFF. The variable domain in full, completed from reference TRBV29-1 and TRBJ1-1, reads SAVISQKPSRDICQRGTSLTIQCQVDSQVTMMFWYRQQPGQSLTLIATANQGSEATYESGFVIDKFPISRPNLTFSTLTVSNMSPEDSSIYLCSVEEGLNTEAFFGQGTRLTVV.

This chain joins TRBV9 and TRBJ1-1, with a weak D call TRBD1 (6 bases). Germline CDR1 reads SGDLS; CDR2 reads YYNGEE. V dropped 3 bases and J dropped 1 base, with 7 bases sitting between them. The CDR3 covers 13 residues. The CDR3 loop reads CASSEGGNTEAFF. DNA for the CDR3: TGTGCCAGCAGCGAGGGGGGGAACACTGAAGCTTTCTTT.

This clone was seen a single time. This chain uses TRBV30 with TRBJ1-2, with a weak D call TRBD1 (5 bases). This CDR3 is built from 15 residues. V dropped 1 base and J dropped 3 bases, with 15 bases sitting between them. Germline V lookup: CDR1 GTSNPN, CDR2 SVGIG (reference sequence). Here the CDR3 DNA reads TGTGCCTGGAGTGCCAACCCCCGACAGCACTATGGCTACACCTTC. Its translation: CAWSANPRQHYGYTF.

This clone was observed many times. The sample has other DNA sequences that encode this CDR3 too. The CDR3 coding sequence is TGTGCCAGCAGCCCCACTAGCGGGAACTACAATGAGCAGTTCTTC. Translation: CASSPTSGNYNEQFF. This sequence joins TRBV7-6 and TRBJ2-1; 10 positions agree with TRBD2. The J segment lost 3 bases and the V segment lost 5 bases, leaving 4 bases of the junction unmatched. The germline CDR1 and CDR2 sequences are SGHVS and FNYEAQ. The CDR3 runs to 15 residues.

In this sample, this clone turned up once. This sequence joins TRBV20-1 and TRBJ1-2; no definite D call. CDR1 and CDR2 from the germline V gene are DFQATT and SNEGSKA (reference sequence). Trimming removed 6 bases at V and 7 bases at J, with 12 bases between. The CDR3 runs to 11 residues. The CDR3 bases are TGCAGTGCCGGGATGTTGGTTGGCTACACCTTC. The encoded protein is CSAGMLVGYTF.

J is TRBJ2-7 and V is TRBV9; the D is unclear. With 0 bases removed from V and 6 bases from J, the gap between germline ends came to 10 bases. CDR3 length equals 13 residues. Germline CDR1 and CDR2: SGDLS and YYNGEE. The chain's CDR3 is CASSVAGLGEQYF. The CDR3 DNA follows: TGTGCCAGCAGCGTAGCCGGCCTAGGCGAGCAGTACTTC.

This rearrangement joins TRBV5-6 to TRBJ2-7, with TRBD1 matching over 7 bases. The CDR3 covers 12 residues. Germline CDR1 and CDR2: SGHDT and YYEEEE. Trimming took 2 bases from V and 12 from J; bases not matched to a gene: 8. The chain's CDR3 is CASSFVQGVRYF. The CDR3 DNA follows: TGTGCCAGCAGCTTCGTTCAGGGGGTGAGGTACTTC.

The genes are TRBV4-3 and TRBJ1-5; 11 bases match TRBD1. The CDR3 has 16 residues. Unmatched junction bases numbered 4, after V lost 0 bases and J lost 6 bases. The germline V gene has CDR1 LGHNA and CDR2 YSLEER. The CDR3 loop is CASSQDMGTGGQPQHF. In DNA form, the CDR3 reads TGCGCCAGCAGCCAAGATATGGGGACAGGGGGTCAGCCCCAGCATTTT.

The chain couples TRBV5-1 to TRBJ2-7, with TRBD1 identical over 8 bases. The length of the CDR3 is 14 residues. With V trimmed by 0 bases and J by 5 bases, 4 bases remained unmatched. In germline, CDR1 is SGHRS, CDR2 YFSETQ. The CDR3 bases are TGCGCCAGCAGCTTGGCAGGGGGCATCGACGAGCAGTACTTC. Translating it yields CASSLAGGIDEQYF.

This clone was seen a handful of times. The V and J genes are TRBV6-1 and TRBJ1-2; the D gene is possibly TRBD1 (6 bases). The CDR3 consists of 12 residues. From germline, CDR1 is MNHNS and CDR2 SASEGT. V lost 8 bases and J 5 bases, leaving 12 bases between the germline ends. The CDR3 reads CASQTGTYGYTF. CDR3 coding DNA: TGTGCCAGCCAAACAGGGACGTATGGCTACACCTTC.

V gene TRBV4-1 combines with J gene TRBJ2-1; 9 bases are a match to TRBD2. CDR3 length: 14 amino acids. V lost 2 bases to trimming and J lost 8 bases; unmatched junction nucleotides: 4. Germline V gene lookup returns CDR1 MGHRA and CDR2 YSYEKL. The DNA of the CDR3 is TGCGCCAGCAGCCAAAAGGTAGCGGGAGATGAGCAGTTCTTC. It is translated as CASSQKVAGDEQFF.